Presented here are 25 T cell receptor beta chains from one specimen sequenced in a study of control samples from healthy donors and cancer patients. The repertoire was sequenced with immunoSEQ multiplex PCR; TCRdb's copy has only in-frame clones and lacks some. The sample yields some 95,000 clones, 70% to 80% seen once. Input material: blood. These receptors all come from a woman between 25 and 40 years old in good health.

The CDR3 loop is CASSLTGWYEQYF. The CDR3 bases are TGTGCCAGCAGTCTAACAGGGTGGTACGAGCAGTACTTC. The chain employs TRBV6-5 and TRBJ2-7, with D perhaps TRBD1 (6 bases). The V gene lost 5 bases and the J gene lost 4 bases, with 12 bases spanning the gap. This CDR3 is 13 amino acids long. CDR1 is MNHEY, CDR2 SVGAGI, per germline.

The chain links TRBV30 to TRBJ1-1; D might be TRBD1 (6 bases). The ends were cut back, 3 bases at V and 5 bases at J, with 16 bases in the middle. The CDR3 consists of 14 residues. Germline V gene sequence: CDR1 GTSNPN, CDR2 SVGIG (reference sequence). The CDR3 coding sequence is TGTGCCTGGAGGGGGGACGGGGGCTATACTGAAGCTTTCTTT. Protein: CAWRGDGGYTEAFF.

CDR3 amino acids: CASSWGGHTEAFF. CDR3 nucleotides: TGTGCCAGCTCCTGGGGAGGGCACACTGAAGCTTTCTTT. The chain employs TRBV5-4 and TRBJ1-1; D not certain. This CDR3 is built from 13 residues. The germline gives CDR1 SGHNT, CDR2 YYREEE (reference sequence). V was pared by 7 bases and J by 3 bases, with 13 bases between.

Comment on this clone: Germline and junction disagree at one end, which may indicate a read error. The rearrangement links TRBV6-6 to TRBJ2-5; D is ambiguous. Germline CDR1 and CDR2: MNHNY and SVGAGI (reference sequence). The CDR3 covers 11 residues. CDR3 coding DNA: TGTGCCAGCAAATACGGAGAGGCCCAGTACTTC. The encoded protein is CASKYGEAQYF.

CDR3 in amino acids: CASPLGSASREQYF. CDR3 DNA sequence: TGTGCCAGCCCCCTGGGGTCAGCCTCGCGTGAGCAGTACTTC. J is TRBJ2-7 and V is TRBV6-6; no clear D gene. The CDR3 runs 14 residues. Per the germline V gene, CDR1 is MNHNY and CDR2 is SVGAGI (reference sequence). Trimming pared 8 bases from V and 7 bases from J, leaving 21 bases between.

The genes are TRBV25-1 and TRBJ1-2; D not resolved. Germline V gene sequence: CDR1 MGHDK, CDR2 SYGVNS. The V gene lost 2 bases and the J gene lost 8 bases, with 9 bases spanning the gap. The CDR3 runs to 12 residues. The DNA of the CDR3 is TGTGCCAGCAGTGAAGAGGGCAAGGGCTACACCTTC. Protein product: CASSEEGKGYTF.

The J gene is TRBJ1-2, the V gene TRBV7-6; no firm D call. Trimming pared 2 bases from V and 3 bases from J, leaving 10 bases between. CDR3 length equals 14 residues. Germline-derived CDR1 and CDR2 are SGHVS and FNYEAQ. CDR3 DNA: TGTGCCAGCAGCTTAACTCACGGCGACTATGGCTACACCTTC. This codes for CASSLTHGDYGYTF.

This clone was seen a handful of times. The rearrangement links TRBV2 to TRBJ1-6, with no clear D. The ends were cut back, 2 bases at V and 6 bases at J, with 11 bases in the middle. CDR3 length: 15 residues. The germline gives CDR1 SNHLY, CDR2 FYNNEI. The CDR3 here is CASSEQHPANSPLHF. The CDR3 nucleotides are TGTGCCAGCAGTGAACAACATCCGGCTAATTCACCCCTCCACTTT.

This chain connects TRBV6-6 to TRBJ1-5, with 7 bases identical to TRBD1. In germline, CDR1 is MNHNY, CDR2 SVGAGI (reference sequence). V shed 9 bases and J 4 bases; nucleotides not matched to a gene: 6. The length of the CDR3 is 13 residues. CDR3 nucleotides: TGTGCCAGTACACAGGGGAAGAATCAGCCCCAGCATTTT. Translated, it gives CASTQGKNQPQHF.

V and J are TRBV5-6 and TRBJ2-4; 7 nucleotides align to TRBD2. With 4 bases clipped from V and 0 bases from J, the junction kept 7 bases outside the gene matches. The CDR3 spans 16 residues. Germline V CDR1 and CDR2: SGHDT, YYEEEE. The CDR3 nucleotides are TGTGCCAGCAGCGGCGGGGGAGTGCTAGCCAAAAACATTCAGTACTTC. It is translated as CASSGGGVLAKNIQYF.

The CDR3 coding sequence is TGTGCCAGCAGCCCCCGGGCCGTAACCTACGAGCAGTACTTC. This encodes CASSPRAVTYEQYF. V and J are TRBV7-8 and TRBJ2-7; D remains unclear. The germline CDR1 and CDR2 sequences are SGHVS and FQNEAQ. Trimming took 5 bases from V and 2 from J, leaving 13 bases between them. This CDR3 has 14 residues.

CDR3 residues: CATSREGGPGANVLTF. The CDR3 DNA is TGTGCCACCAGCAGAGAGGGGGGCCCTGGGGCCAACGTCCTGACTTTC. This chain links TRBV15 with TRBJ2-6, with D perhaps TRBD1 or TRBD2 (6 bases each). Germline V gives CDR1 LNHNV, CDR2 YYDKDF (reference sequence). This CDR3 region has 16 residues. The V end lost 0 bases, the J end lost 2 bases, and 8 bases lay between the germline ends.

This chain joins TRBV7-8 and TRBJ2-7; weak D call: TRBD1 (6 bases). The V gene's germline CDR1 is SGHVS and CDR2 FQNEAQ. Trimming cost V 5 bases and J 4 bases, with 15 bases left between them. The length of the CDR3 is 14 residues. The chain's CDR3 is CASSERTAKYEQYF. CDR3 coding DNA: TGTGCCAGCAGCGAACGGACAGCTAAATACGAGCAGTACTTC.

The CDR3 coding sequence is TGTGCCAGTAGCGTCAGGCAGAACACTGAAGCTTTCTTT. Translated: CASSVRQNTEAFF. The chain combines TRBV19 with TRBJ1-1; D ambiguous. Germline CDR1 reads LNHDA; CDR2 reads SQIVND (reference sequence). Deletions cut 6 bases from V and 1 base from J, with 9 bases between. This CDR3 comprises 13 residues.

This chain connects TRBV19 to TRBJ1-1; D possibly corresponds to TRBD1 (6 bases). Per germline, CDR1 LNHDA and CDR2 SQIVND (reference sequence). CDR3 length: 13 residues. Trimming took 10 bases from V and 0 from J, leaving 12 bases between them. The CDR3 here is CATKDRVNTEAFF. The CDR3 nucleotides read TGTGCCACCAAGGACAGAGTGAACACTGAAGCTTTCTTT.

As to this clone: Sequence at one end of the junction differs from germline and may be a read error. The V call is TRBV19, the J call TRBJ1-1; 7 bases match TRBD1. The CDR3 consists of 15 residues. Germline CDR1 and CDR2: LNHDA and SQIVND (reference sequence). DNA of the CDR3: TGTGCCAGTAGTCCTGACAGGGAACCGAACGCTGAAGCTTTCTTT. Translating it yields CASSPDREPNAEAFF.

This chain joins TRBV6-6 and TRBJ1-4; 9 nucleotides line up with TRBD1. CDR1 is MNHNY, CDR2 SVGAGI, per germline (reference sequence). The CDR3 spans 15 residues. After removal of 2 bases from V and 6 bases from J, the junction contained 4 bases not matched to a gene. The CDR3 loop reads CASSYPGQGYEKLFF. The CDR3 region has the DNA TGTGCCAGCAGTTACCCGGGACAGGGATATGAAAAACTGTTTTTT.

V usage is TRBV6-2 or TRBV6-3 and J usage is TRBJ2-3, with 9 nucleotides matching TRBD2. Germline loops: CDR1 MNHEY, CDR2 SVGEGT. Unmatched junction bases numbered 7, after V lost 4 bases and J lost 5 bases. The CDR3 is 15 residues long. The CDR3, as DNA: TGTGCCAGCAGTTCCCCGGGACTAGCAGGAGATACGCAGTATTTT. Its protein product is CASSSPGLAGDTQYF.

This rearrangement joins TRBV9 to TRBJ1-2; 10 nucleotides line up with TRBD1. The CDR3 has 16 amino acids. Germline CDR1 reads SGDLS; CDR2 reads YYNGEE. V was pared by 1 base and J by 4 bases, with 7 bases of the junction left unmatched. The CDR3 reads CASSVSGTGESYGYTF. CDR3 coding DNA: TGTGCCAGCAGCGTAAGCGGGACAGGGGAGAGCTATGGCTACACCTTC.

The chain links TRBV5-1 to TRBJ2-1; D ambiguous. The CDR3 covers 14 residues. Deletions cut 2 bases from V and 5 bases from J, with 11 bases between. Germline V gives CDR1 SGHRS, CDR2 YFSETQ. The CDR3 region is CASSLVLGNNEQFF. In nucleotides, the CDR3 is TGCGCCAGCAGCTTAGTTTTGGGCAACAATGAGCAGTTCTTC.

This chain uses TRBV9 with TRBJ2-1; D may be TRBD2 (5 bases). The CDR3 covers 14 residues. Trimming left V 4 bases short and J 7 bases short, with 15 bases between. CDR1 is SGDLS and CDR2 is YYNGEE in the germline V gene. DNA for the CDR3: TGTGCCAGCAGCCCTACCGTCGGGGTTAATGAGCAGTTCTTC. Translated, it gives CASSPTVGVNEQFF.

This CDR3 is CASSELSYGYTF. The CDR3 DNA is TGTGCCAGCAGTGAACTGTCCTATGGCTACACCTTC. The chain uses TRBV25-1 and TRBJ1-2; D ambiguous. Per the germline V gene, CDR1 is MGHDK and CDR2 is SYGVNS. This CDR3 spans 12 amino acids. Trimming cost V 2 bases and J 4 bases, with 5 bases left between them.

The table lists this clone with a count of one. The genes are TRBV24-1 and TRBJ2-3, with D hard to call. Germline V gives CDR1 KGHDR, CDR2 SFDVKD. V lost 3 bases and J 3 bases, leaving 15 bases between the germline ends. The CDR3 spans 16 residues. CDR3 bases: TGTGCCACCAGTGATCACTTACCGGGTCTAACAGATACGCAGTATTTT. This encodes CATSDHLPGLTDTQYF.

The CDR3 protein is CAWSHLGQGEGLGYTF. The CDR3 bases are TGTGCCTGGAGTCACTTGGGACAGGGAGAAGGGTTGGGCTACACCTTC. The rearrangement uses TRBV30 and TRBJ1-2; 9 bases are shared with TRBD1. Looked up from germline, CDR1 is GTSNPN and CDR2 is SVGIG (reference sequence). The CDR3 runs to 16 residues. V gave up 2 bases and J gave up 8 bases; unmatched junction bases: 15.

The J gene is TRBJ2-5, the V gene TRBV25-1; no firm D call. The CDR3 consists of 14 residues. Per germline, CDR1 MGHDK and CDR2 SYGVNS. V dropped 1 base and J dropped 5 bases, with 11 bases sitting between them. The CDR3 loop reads CASSELVGSETQYF. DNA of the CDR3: TGTGCCAGCAGTGAATTGGTGGGCTCGGAGACCCAGTACTTC.